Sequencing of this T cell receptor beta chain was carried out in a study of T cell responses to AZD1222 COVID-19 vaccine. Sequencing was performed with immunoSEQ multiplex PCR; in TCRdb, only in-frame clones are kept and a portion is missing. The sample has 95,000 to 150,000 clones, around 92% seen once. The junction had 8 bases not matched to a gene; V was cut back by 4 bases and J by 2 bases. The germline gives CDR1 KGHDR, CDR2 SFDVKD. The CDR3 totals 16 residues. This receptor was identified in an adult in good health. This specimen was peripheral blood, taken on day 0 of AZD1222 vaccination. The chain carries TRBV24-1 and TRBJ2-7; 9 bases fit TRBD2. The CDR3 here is CATSDTRSGRTYEQYF. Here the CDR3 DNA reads TGTGCCACCAGTGACACCCGAAGCGGGAGGACCTACGAGCAGTACTTC.